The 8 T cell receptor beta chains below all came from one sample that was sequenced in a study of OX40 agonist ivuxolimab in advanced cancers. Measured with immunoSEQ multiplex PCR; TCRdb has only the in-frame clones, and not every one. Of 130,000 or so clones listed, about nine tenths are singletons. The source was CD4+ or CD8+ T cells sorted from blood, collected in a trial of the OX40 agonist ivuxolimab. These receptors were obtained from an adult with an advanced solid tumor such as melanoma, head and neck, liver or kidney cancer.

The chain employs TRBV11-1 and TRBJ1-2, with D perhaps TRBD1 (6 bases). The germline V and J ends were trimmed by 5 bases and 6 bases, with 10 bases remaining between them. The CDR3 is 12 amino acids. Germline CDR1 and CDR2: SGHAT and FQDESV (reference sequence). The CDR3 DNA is TGTGCCAGCAGCCCGGACAGAAATGGCTACACCTTC. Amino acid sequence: CASSPDRNGYTF.

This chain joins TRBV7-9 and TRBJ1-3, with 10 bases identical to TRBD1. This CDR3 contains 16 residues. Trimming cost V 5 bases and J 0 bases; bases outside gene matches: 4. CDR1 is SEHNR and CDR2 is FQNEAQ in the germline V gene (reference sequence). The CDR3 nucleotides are TGTGCCAGCAGCCCGAGGACAGGGGGCTCTGGAAACACCATATATTTT. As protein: CASSPRTGGSGNTIYF.

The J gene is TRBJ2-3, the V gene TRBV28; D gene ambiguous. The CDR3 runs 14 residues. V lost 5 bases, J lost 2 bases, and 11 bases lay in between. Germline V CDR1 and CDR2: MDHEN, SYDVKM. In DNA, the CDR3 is TGTGCCAGCAGTGACCCCCCTAACACAGATACGCAGTATTTT. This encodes CASSDPPNTDTQYF.

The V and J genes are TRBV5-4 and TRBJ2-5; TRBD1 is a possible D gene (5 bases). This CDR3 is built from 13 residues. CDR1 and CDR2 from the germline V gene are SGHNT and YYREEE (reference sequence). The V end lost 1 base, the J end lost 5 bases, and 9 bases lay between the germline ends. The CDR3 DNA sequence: TGTGCCAGCAGCTTGACAGGTACTGAGACCCAGTACTTC. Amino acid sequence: CASSLTGTETQYF.

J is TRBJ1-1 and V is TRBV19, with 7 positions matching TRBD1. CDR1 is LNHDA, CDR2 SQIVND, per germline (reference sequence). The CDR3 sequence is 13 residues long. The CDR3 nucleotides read TGTGCTTCGGGACAGACTATGAACACTGAAGCTTTCTTT. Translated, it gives CASGQTMNTEAFF.

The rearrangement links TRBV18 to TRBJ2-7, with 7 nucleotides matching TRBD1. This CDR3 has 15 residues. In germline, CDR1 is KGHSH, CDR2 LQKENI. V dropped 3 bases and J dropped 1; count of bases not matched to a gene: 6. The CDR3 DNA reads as TGTGCCAGCTCACCTGGGACAGCTTTTTCCTACGAGCAGTACTTC. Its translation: CASSPGTAFSYEQYF.

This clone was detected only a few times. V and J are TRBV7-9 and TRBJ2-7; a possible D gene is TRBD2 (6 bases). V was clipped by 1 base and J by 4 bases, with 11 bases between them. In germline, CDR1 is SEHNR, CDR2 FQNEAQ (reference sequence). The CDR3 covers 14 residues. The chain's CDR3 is CASSLDSGGYEQYF. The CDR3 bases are TGTGCCAGCAGCTTAGATAGCGGAGGTTACGAGCAGTACTTC.

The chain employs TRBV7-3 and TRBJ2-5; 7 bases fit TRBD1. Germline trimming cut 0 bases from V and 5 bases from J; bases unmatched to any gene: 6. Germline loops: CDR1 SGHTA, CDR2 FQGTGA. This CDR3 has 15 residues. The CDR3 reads CASSLTGTEGETQYF. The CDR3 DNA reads TGTGCCAGCAGCTTAACCGGGACAGAGGGGGAGACCCAGTACTTC.